These 15 T cell receptor beta chains were sequenced from one sample in a study of blood T cell repertoires in COVID-19. The protocol was immunoSEQ multiplex PCR, while the TCRdb copy is restricted to in-frame clones and leaves out a portion. The data show 130,000 or so clones, with roughly 80% seen just once and 12% held by the top ten. Sequenced sample: peripheral blood. These receptor sequences come from a human donor in a cohort sampled during active COVID-19.

The genes are TRBV5-1 and TRBJ2-2, with D possibly TRBD2 on 7 matching bases. The CDR3 runs to 17 residues. The germline V gene encodes CDR1 SGHRS and CDR2 YFSETQ. V gave up 4 bases and J gave up 5 bases, with 21 bases separating them. The CDR3 spells CASSVSGTRGGTGELFF. Written as DNA, the CDR3 is TGCGCCAGCAGCGTGAGCGGGACCAGGGGAGGAACCGGGGAGCTGTTTTTT.

This clone was seen just once. This rearrangement joins TRBV3-1 (or the pseudogene TRBV3-2) to TRBJ1-1, with D unresolved. V lost 0 bases and J 4 bases, leaving 9 bases between the germline ends. The germline CDR1 and CDR2 sequences are LGHDT and YNNKEL (reference sequence). The CDR3 is 14 residues long. The CDR3 reads CASSQEGSRTEAFF. The DNA for the CDR3 is TGTGCCAGCAGCCAAGAGGGCAGCCGCACTGAAGCTTTCTTT.

This sequence joins TRBV7-9 and TRBJ1-4, with TRBD1 matching 10 bases. The CDR3 is made up of 15 amino acids. CDR1 is SEHNR and CDR2 is FQNEAQ in the germline V gene (reference sequence). The junction had 7 bases not matched to a gene; V was cut back by 5 bases and J by 7 bases. In DNA, the CDR3 is TGTGCCAGCAGCGCCTATGGGACAGGGGCTGAAAAACTGTTTTTT. Translation: CASSAYGTGAEKLFF. Supplemented by reference TRBV7-9 and TRBJ1-4, the full variable domain reads DTGVSQNPRHKITKRGQNVTFRCDPISEHNRLYWYRQTLGQGPEFLTYFQNEAQLEKSRLLSDRFSAERPKGSFSTLEIQRTEQGDSAMYLCASSAYGTGAEKLFFGSGTQLSVL.

The CDR3 DNA reads as TGTGCCATCAGTCCTTCCTTGGATACGCAGTATTTT. This sequence encodes CAISPSLDTQYF. The gene calls are TRBV10-3 and TRBJ2-3; no clear D. V was pared by 5 bases and J by 6 bases, with 9 bases between. Germline CDR1 is ENHRY and CDR2 is SYGVKD. The CDR3 length is 12 residues.

This rearrangement joins TRBV18 to TRBJ2-1, with TRBD1 identical over 8 bases. J gave up 5 bases and V 3 bases, and 9 bases lay outside the gene matches. Germline V CDR1 and CDR2: KGHSH, LQKENI. CDR3 length equals 16 residues. This CDR3 reads CASSPITGGSDNEQFF. The CDR3 DNA follows: TGTGCCAGCTCACCGATAACAGGGGGTAGTGACAATGAGCAGTTCTTC.

This clone was found a few times. J is TRBJ1-1 and V is TRBV11-2, with unresolved D. Deletions cut 0 bases from V and 1 base from J, with 3 bases between. In germline, CDR1 is SGHAT, CDR2 FQNNGV. CDR3 length: 13 amino acids. This chain's CDR3 is CASSLEANTEAFF. In nucleotides, the CDR3 is TGTGCCAGCAGCTTAGAGGCGAACACTGAAGCTTTCTTT. The whole variable domain, remainder taken from reference TRBV11-2 and TRBJ1-1, is EAGVAQSPRYKIIEKRQSVAFWCNPISGHATLYWYQQILGQGPKLLIQFQNNGVVDDSQLPKDRFSAERLKGVDSTLKIQPAKLEDSAVYLCASSLEANTEAFFGQGTRLTVV.

The chain carries TRBV19 and TRBJ2-6; TRBD2 matches 11 bases. This CDR3 spans 18 amino acids. Looked up from germline, CDR1 is LNHDA and CDR2 is SQIVND (reference sequence). The V gene end was trimmed by 5 bases and the J gene end by 1 base; junction bases not matched to a gene: 7. The CDR3 sequence is CASSAASGGTSGANVLTF. Written as DNA, the CDR3 is TGTGCCAGTAGTGCGGCTAGCGGGGGGACTTCTGGGGCCAACGTCCTGACTTTC. Based on the CDR3 plus reference TRBV19 and TRBJ2-6, the full variable domain is DGGITQSPKYLFRKEGQNVTLSCEQNLNHDAMYWYRQDPGQGLRLIYYSQIVNDFQKGDIAEGYSVSREKKESFPLTVTSAQKNPTAFYLCASSAASGGTSGANVLTFGAGSRLTVL.

The chain has TRBV4-2 and TRBJ1-5; no reliable D call. V was cut by 4 bases and J by 8 bases, with 12 bases left in between. CDR3 length: 13 residues. The germline CDR1 and CDR2 sequences are LGHNA and YNFKEQ. The CDR3 loop is CASSLAEREPQHF. The DNA of the CDR3 is TGTGCCAGCAGCCTAGCCGAGCGCGAGCCCCAGCATTTT.

The J gene is TRBJ2-2, the V gene TRBV3-1 (or the pseudogene TRBV3-2); 9 nucleotides match TRBD1. The CDR3 contains 18 residues. Germline values: CDR1 LGHDT, CDR2 YNNKEL (reference sequence). J was trimmed by 1 base and V by 1 base; bases with no gene match: 7. The CDR3 region is CASSQARGQGMNTGELFF. The CDR3 region has the DNA TGTGCCAGCAGCCAAGCCAGAGGACAGGGGATGAACACCGGGGAGCTGTTTTTT.

V usage is TRBV7-2 and J usage is TRBJ2-1, with D unclear. The CDR3 runs to 16 residues. The V end was cut by 1 base, the J end by 4 bases, with 14 bases between. CDR1 is SGHTA, CDR2 FQGNSA, per germline. As DNA, the CDR3 is TGTGCCAGCAGCTTAGTTGGCCCCTCCCCGTACAATGAGCAGTTCTTC. It specifies CASSLVGPSPYNEQFF.

This chain connects TRBV10-2 to TRBJ1-4, with a tentative D call TRBD1 (5 bases). V shed 8 bases and J shed 3 bases, with 19 bases lying between them. Germline V gene data show CDR1 as WSHSY and CDR2 as SAAADI. This CDR3 is built from 16 residues. Written as DNA, the CDR3 is TGCGCCAGCCCGGGGCGGGGGGGGATTTCTAATGAAAAACTGTTTTTT. Translation gives CASPGRGGISNEKLFF.

The chain employs TRBV18 and TRBJ2-1; 9 nucleotides align to TRBD1. Germline V gene lookup returns CDR1 KGHSH and CDR2 LQKENI. The CDR3 is 16 amino acids. Trimming at V came to 3 bases and at J to 2 bases, leaving 5 bases not matched to a gene. CDR3 coding DNA: TGTGCCAGCTCACCGATCGGACAGGGGACCTACAATGAGCAGTTCTTC. Its protein is CASSPIGQGTYNEQFF.

The genes are TRBV13 and TRBJ1-2; D call uncertain. This CDR3 comprises 12 residues. With 5 bases removed from V and 8 bases from J, the gap between germline ends came to 12 bases. Germline V gives CDR1 PRHDT, CDR2 FYEKMQ (reference sequence). The DNA of the CDR3 is TGTGCCAGCAGCCTTAAGCCGGGGGGCTACACCTTC. As protein: CASSLKPGGYTF.

This chain uses TRBV5-1 with TRBJ1-4; perhaps TRBD1 as D (6 bases). CDR1 is SGHRS and CDR2 is YFSETQ in the germline V gene. This CDR3 has 14 amino acids. Deletions cut 0 bases from V and 8 bases from J, with 11 bases between. The CDR3 region is CASSLETGYEKLFF. The CDR3 coding sequence is TGCGCCAGCAGCTTGGAAACAGGGTACGAAAAACTGTTTTTT.

The CDR3 protein is CAISESGTGGSYGYTF. CDR3 DNA sequence: TGTGCCATCAGTGAGTCGGGGACAGGGGGGTCCTATGGCTACACCTTC. The chain links TRBV10-3 to TRBJ1-2, with TRBD1 matching 11 bases. V trimming: 0 bases; J trimming: 4 bases; junction bases outside the gene matches: 4. This CDR3 comprises 16 residues. The germline CDR1 and CDR2 sequences are ENHRY and SYGVKD.